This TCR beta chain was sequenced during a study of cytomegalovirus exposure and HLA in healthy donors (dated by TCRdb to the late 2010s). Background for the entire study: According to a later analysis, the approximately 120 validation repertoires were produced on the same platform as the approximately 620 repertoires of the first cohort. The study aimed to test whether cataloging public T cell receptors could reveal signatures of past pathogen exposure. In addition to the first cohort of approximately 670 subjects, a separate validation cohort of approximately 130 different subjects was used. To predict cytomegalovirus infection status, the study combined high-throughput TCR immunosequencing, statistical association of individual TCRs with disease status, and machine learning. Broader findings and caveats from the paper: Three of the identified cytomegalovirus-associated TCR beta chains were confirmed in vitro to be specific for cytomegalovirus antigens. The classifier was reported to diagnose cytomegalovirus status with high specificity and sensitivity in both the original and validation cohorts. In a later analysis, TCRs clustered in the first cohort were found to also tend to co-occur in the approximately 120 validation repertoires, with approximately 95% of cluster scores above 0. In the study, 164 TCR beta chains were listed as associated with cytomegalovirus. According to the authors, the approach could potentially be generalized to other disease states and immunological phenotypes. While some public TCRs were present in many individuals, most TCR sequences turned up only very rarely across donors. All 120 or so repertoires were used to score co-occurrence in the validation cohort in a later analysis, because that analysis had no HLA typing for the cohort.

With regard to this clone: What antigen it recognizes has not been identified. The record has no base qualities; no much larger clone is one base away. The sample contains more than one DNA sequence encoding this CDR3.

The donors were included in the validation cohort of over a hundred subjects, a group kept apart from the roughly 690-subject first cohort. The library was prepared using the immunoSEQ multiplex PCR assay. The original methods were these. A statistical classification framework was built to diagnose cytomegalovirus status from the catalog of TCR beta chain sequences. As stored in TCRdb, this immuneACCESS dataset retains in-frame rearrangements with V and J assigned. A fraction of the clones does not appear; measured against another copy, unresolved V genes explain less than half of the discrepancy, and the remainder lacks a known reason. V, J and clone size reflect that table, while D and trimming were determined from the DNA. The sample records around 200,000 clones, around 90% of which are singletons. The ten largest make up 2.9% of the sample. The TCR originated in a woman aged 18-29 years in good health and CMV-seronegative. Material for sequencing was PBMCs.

The DNA sequence is given as TGTGCCAGCAGCTTCGGAGGCTCCTACGAGCAGTACTTC. Its protein product is CASSFGGSYEQYF. This chain joins TRBV7-2 to TRBJ2-7; the D segment could be TRBD2, given 5 matching bases. Based on the germline V gene, the CDR1 and CDR2 sequences are SGHTA and FQGNSA. Including the terminal cysteine and phenylalanine, the CDR3 comprises 13 residues. This entry keeps only the CDR3 DNA: 39 bases, framed from base 1. The junction shows trimming of 3 bases on V and 0 bases on J, plus 6 bases between the germline ends.